The rows below give T cell receptor beta chains drawn from one sample of a study of CD8 T cells in Susac syndrome. MiXCR, applied by TCRdb to the immunoSEQ multiplex PCR reads, yields one record per CDR3 protein. The sample contains over 100,000 distinct CDR3 sequences, less than 95% of which appear only once. Sequencing was carried out using CD8+ T cells from PBMCs. Every receptor here comes from a human donor in good health. Each CDR3 is given with its conserved first and last residue. The order of the fields is CDR3 length, V gene, J gene, clone size, D gene, CDR3 protein, CDR3 DNA. D genes are given only for firm matches. Clone size, where shown, is once, few, many, or a class for clones that have expanded.

>15|TRBV5-8|TRBJ1-2|once|TRBD1
CASSLTGTGDYGYTF
TGTGCCAGCAGCCTTACCGGGACAGGGGACTATGGCTACACCTTC
>15|TRBV12-3/TRBV12-4|TRBJ2-1|NA|TRBD2
CASSLARGVYNEQFF
TGTGCCAGCAGTTTAGCGCGGGGGGTCTACAATGAGCAGTTCTTC
>13|TRBV24-1|TRBJ2-1|NA|TRBD2
CALSPSGNSEQFF
TGTGCCCTAAGCCCTAGCGGGAACAGTGAGCAGTTCTTC
>11|TRBV6-2/TRBV6-3|TRBJ2-5|few|NA
CASSDAAGGYF
TGTGCCAGCAGCGACGCCGCAGGAGGTTACTTC
>15|TRBV7-2|TRBJ1-5|NA|NA
CASSLANDGRMPQHF
TGTGCCAGCAGCTTAGCTAATGACGGACGAATGCCCCAGCATTTT
>12|TRBV29-1|TRBJ2-7|few|NA
CSVEDQIPKLYF
TGCAGCGTTGAAGATCAGATTCCTAAGCTGTACTTC
>16|TRBV7-9|TRBJ2-7|NA|NA
CASSSVRGPGDYEQYF
TGTGCCAGCAGCTCAGTGCGGGGACCGGGAGACTACGAGCAGTACTTC
>14|TRBV5-5|TRBJ2-7|NA|TRBD2
CASSLGPGGYEQYF
TGTGCCAGCAGCTTAGGTCCGGGAGGTTACGAGCAGTACTTC
>14|TRBV6-1|TRBJ1-1|NA|NA
CASSAMDKDTEAFF
TGTGCCAGCAGTGCTATGGATAAGGACACTGAAGCTTTCTTT
>10|TRBV29-1|TRBJ1-2|NA|NA
CSVGGDGYTF
TGCAGCGTTGGAGGGGACGGCTACACCTTC
>14|TRBV3-1|TRBJ1-5|NA|NA
CASSQDQAYQPQHF
TGTGCCAGCAGCCAAGACCAGGCGTATCAGCCCCAGCATTTT
>16|TRBV7-8|TRBJ2-5|NA|NA
CASRTRRGRPKETQYF
TGTGCCAGCCGAACTCGGAGGGGGAGACCCAAAGAGACCCAGTACTTC
>13|TRBV25-1|TRBJ1-2|NA|NA
CASSEVQSYGYTF
TGTGCCAGCAGTGAAGTGCAATCCTATGGCTACACCTTC
>13|TRBV10-3|TRBJ2-7|NA|TRBD1
CAISELQGGEQYF
TGTGCCATCAGTGAGTTACAGGGGGGCGAGCAGTACTTC
>15|TRBV7-2|TRBJ1-5|NA|TRBD1
CASSGVTGWEQPQHF
TGTGCCAGCAGCGGTGTGACAGGGTGGGAACAGCCCCAGCATTTT
>17|TRBV5-5|TRBJ2-5|NA|TRBD1
CASSLANGGQGRETQYF
TGTGCCAGCAGCTTGGCCAATGGGGGACAGGGAAGAGAGACCCAGTACTTC
>11|TRBV6-5|TRBJ1-1|NA|NA
CASSSPREAFF
TGTGCCAGCTCAAGTCCAAGAGAAGCTTTCTTT
>14|TRBV12-3/TRBV12-4|TRBJ1-6|NA|NA
CASSLSGSGSPLHF
TGTGCCAGCAGTTTATCAGGGTCTGGATCACCCCTCCACTTT
>15|TRBV5-4|TRBJ2-1|NA|TRBD1
CASSLGQGAGNEQFF
TGTGCCAGCAGCTTGGGACAGGGGGCGGGCAATGAGCAGTTCTTC
>15|TRBV6-5|TRBJ2-3|NA|TRBD1
CASSRDSGLGDTQYF
TGTGCCAGCAGCCGGGACAGTGGCCTTGGGGATACGCAGTATTTT
>15|TRBV6-6|TRBJ1-1|NA|NA
CASSPRGGFGTEAFF
TGTGCCAGCAGCCCCCGCGGCGGTTTTGGCACTGAAGCTTTCTTT
>15|TRBV28|TRBJ2-7|NA|NA
CASTLRRPSSYEQYF
TGTGCCAGCACCCTCAGGCGCCCAAGCTCCTACGAGCAGTACTTC
>13|TRBV20-1|TRBJ2-4|NA|TRBD2
CSAGGGPKNIQYF
TGCAGTGCTGGCGGGGGGCCGAAAAACATTCAGTACTTC
>14|TRBV5-1|TRBJ2-3|NA|NA
CASSLEPGTDTQYF
TGCGCCAGCAGCTTGGAGCCCGGGACAGATACGCAGTATTTT
>17|TRBV5-1|TRBJ2-7|NA|NA
CASSLNVGRVSSYEQYF
TGCGCCAGCAGCTTGAACGTCGGCAGGGTAAGCTCCTACGAGCAGTACTTC
>15|TRBV6-2/TRBV6-3|TRBJ2-2|NA|NA
CASSYQLARPGELFF
TGTGCCAGCAGTTACCAGCTAGCTCGGCCCGGGGAGCTGTTTTTT
>14|TRBV29-1|TRBJ2-5|NA|NA
CSVITGGAGETQYF
TGCAGCGTTATAACCGGAGGCGCGGGGGAGACCCAGTACTTC
>14|TRBV7-9|TRBJ2-3|NA|TRBD2
CASSSRGSPDTQYF
TGTGCCAGCAGCTCACGCGGGAGCCCAGATACGCAGTATTTT
>15|TRBV6-6|TRBJ2-7|NA|TRBD2
CASSYGASGTYEQYF
TGTGCCAGCAGTTACGGGGCTAGCGGAACCTACGAGCAGTACTTC
>15|TRBV5-1|TRBJ2-7|NA|TRBD2
CASSLAAGEFYEQYF
TGCGCCAGCAGCTTGGCGGCGGGGGAATTCTACGAGCAGTACTTC
>15|TRBV20-1|TRBJ2-7|NA|TRBD2
CSGVGSGRHGYEQYF
TGCAGTGGCGTAGGTAGCGGGAGGCATGGGTACGAGCAGTACTTC
>17|TRBV20-1|TRBJ2-7|NA|TRBD2
CSARDLAGSSWSAEQYF
TGCAGTGCTAGAGATCTAGCGGGAAGCTCCTGGAGTGCAGAGCAGTACTTC
>18|TRBV3-1|TRBJ2-5|NA|NA
CASSRVSGGSSNQETQYF
TGTGCCAGCAGCAGGGTGTCTGGGGGAAGCTCTAATCAAGAGACCCAGTACTTC